This T cell receptor (beta chain) was retrieved from a study of T cells after yellow fever vaccination (dated by TCRdb to between 2018 and 2021). In the study overall: Libraries from fractions with low cell numbers were prepared with the SMART-Seq v4 Ultra Low Input RNA kit. To track T-cell clones before and after primary and booster YFV17D yellow fever vaccination, bulk TCR alpha and beta repertoires were sequenced longitudinally. Two healthy male donors, one aged 18 to 30 and one aged 30 to 40 years, made up the cohort. Blood samples were taken at several timepoints before and after primary and secondary immunization, and bulk PBMC replicates and cell subsets were isolated. Overall study results and their limits: Most clones expanded after primary vaccination were re-detected after the booster (96% of CD4 and approximately 88% of CD8), suggesting broad memory maintenance. Compared with the primary T-cell response, the secondary T-cell response was faster but weaker, reaching its peak on day 5 rather than on day 15. Computational filtering was required because FACS-sorted repertoires could contain abundant contaminating clonotypes from the bulk population. A small share of clonotypes was detected in both CD4 and CD8 compartments, with the overlap likely arising from convergent recombination. Only a couple of donors were included in the study, so the extent to which the findings can be generalized is limited.

Measured from the cysteine to the phenylalanine, the CDR3 is 14 residues long. Only CDR3 DNA remains: 42 bases, in frame from the first base. The germline V gene provides CDR1 KGHDR and CDR2 SFDVKD. The junction shows trimming of 4 bases on V and 0 bases on J, plus 8 bases between the germline ends. Interpreted using the paper, the treatment or condition label stands for: live attenuated yellow fever vaccine strain. A standard Ficoll-Paque protocol was used to isolate PBMCs from peripheral blood. Dynabeads CD4 and CD8 positive selection kits were used to isolate CD4 and CD8 T-cell fractions. RNA was extracted with TriZol from bulk PBMCs, CD4 and CD8 fractions, and dextramer-positive and dextramer-negative fractions. Details on this clonotype: Its binding antigen is unknown. The input lacks base qualities; no much larger clone sits a single base away.

Synthesis of TCR cDNA relied on 5'RACE template switching, a step that introduced a universal primer site along with unique molecular identifiers. cDNA synthesis was primed from both the TCR alpha and TCR beta constant segments. Library amplification used two PCR steps, and the second PCR step added sample barcodes and sequencing adapters. Libraries were sequenced on Illumina HiSeq 2500 (2x100 bp) or NovaSeq (2x150 bp). The paper's processing steps were these. MIGEC was used to demultiplex reads and collapse the reads into UMI consensus sequences, and MiXCR was used for V(D)J alignment. Clonotypes responding to the vaccine were identified with edgeR on replicate PBMC samples, with the criteria of FDR below 0.01 and a log2 fold change above 5 up to day 15. Each bulk clonotype received a CD4 or CD8 identity based on whether the sequenced CD4 or CD8 repertoire contained that clonotype at higher abundance. TCRdb took the public reads, trimmed them with fastp at Q25, ran MiXCR for clone calling and kept in-frame beta chains. Every CDR3 protein is listed once, alongside the most common genes and DNA of its rows. The V and J calls, along with clone size, are taken from TCRdb and not from the paper's own processing. Present in this sample are 60,000 to 85,000 distinct CDR3 sequences, about 6% of which were seen just once. The ten largest clones add up to 37% of the sample.

Recombination linked TRBV24-1 to TRBJ2-5; TRBD1 is possibly the D segment (5 matching bases). This clonotype was obtained from a man between 18 and 35 years old who received the YFV17D yellow fever vaccine. Sample: CD8+ T cells sorted from PBMCs, taken about 49 days after the first yellow fever vaccination. The nucleotide sequence reads as follows: TGTGCCACCAGTGACCACAGGTACCAAGAGACCCAGTACTTC. This translates into CATSDHRYQETQYF.